One sample yielded the 26 T cell receptor beta chains listed below, sequenced in a study of T cell responses to AZD1222 COVID-19 vaccine. Libraries were prepared by immunoSEQ multiplex PCR; TCRdb keeps only in-frame clonotypes and omits some of them. This table has about 110,000 clones, around 83% appearing once. The sample here was peripheral blood, taken on day 0 of AZD1222 vaccination. The receptor source for this set is an adult in good health.

The rearrangement links TRBV28 to TRBJ2-1; 11 bases are a match to TRBD2. CDR3 length: 18 amino acids. V lost 8 bases, J lost 8 bases, and 20 bases stayed unmatched. Germline V gene data show CDR1 as MDHEN and CDR2 as SYDVKM. The CDR3 sequence: CASPRMRLAGLEVDEQFF. CDR3 nucleotides: TGTGCCAGCCCCAGGATGAGACTAGCGGGGTTAGAAGTCGATGAGCAGTTCTTC. Full variable domain (rest looked up from reference TRBV28 and TRBJ2-1): DVKVTQSSRYLVKRTGEKVFLECVQDMDHENMFWYRQDPGLGLRLIYFSYDVKMKEKGDIPEGYSVSREKKERFSLILESASTNQTSMYLCASPRMRLAGLEVDEQFFGPGTRLTVL.

The J gene is TRBJ2-7, the V gene TRBV3-1 (or the pseudogene TRBV3-2), with D tentatively TRBD1 (5 bases). The CDR3 has 14 amino acids. Per the germline V gene, CDR1 is LGHDT and CDR2 is YNNKEL (reference sequence). Trimming left V 3 bases short and J 3 bases short, with 12 bases between. The CDR3 coding sequence is TGTGCCAGCAGCCAGACAGACAGTTTCTACGAGCAGTACTTC. This encodes CASSQTDSFYEQYF.

The sample holds one count of this clone. The V gene is TRBV23-1, the J gene TRBJ2-7; TRBD2 matches at 7 bases. TRBV23-1 is marked as an open reading frame, function uncertain. The CDR3 is made up of 14 amino acids. V dropped 8 bases and J dropped 3; count of bases not matched to a gene: 10. As DNA, the CDR3 is TGCGCCAGCCGACGGGCAGGGACTATCTACGAGCAGTACTTC. Translating it yields CASRRAGTIYEQYF.

Only one count was recorded for this clone. V and J are TRBV6-5 and TRBJ2-5; 7 nucleotides align to TRBD1. The CDR3 length is 13 residues. Germline V gives CDR1 MNHEY, CDR2 SVGAGI. V trimming: 7 bases; J trimming: 4 bases; junction bases outside the gene matches: 6. The CDR3 region is CASTMPGGETQYF. The CDR3 DNA follows: TGTGCCAGCACCATGCCAGGGGGAGAGACCCAGTACTTC.

The chain employs TRBV5-4 and TRBJ1-2, with no clear D. The germline V gene has CDR1 SGHNT and CDR2 YYREEE (reference sequence). Trimming stripped 0 bases from V and 6 bases from J, with 9 bases between. The CDR3 is 13 residues long. CDR3 protein: CASSLALGNGYTF. The CDR3 coding sequence is TGTGCCAGCAGCTTGGCCCTCGGGAATGGCTACACCTTC.

DNA for the CDR3: TGTGCCAGCAGGTGGTTGGGTATGGGGGGCTACACCTTC. This encodes CASRWLGMGGYTF. The V gene is TRBV6-5, the J gene TRBJ1-2; D unresolved. With 6 bases removed from V and 8 bases from J, the gap between germline ends came to 16 bases. Germline loops: CDR1 MNHEY, CDR2 SVGAGI. This CDR3 region has 13 residues.

There are a few counts of this clone. The chain is built from TRBV19 and TRBJ1-5; D unclear. V shed 3 bases and J shed 6 bases, with 9 bases lying between them. The CDR3 runs 13 residues. Germline CDR1 LNHDA, CDR2 SQIVND (reference sequence). CDR3 region: CASSMSSLQPQHF. The CDR3 DNA sequence: TGTGCCAGTAGTATGAGTTCTCTTCAGCCCCAGCATTTT.

This clone was picked up one time. The chain carries TRBV5-1 and TRBJ2-5; TRBD2 might be the D (5 bases). Between the trimmed V and J ends, which lost 0 bases and 7 bases, there was a span of 10 bases. Germline-derived CDR1 and CDR2 are SGHRS and YFSETQ. The CDR3 sequence is 13 residues long. The CDR3 DNA reads as TGCGCCAGCAGCTTGGCGGGCGAGGGGACCCAGTACTTC. As protein: CASSLAGEGTQYF.

The genes are TRBV19 and TRBJ1-6, with 7 bases lining up with TRBD1. V was pared by 4 bases and J by 7 bases, with 10 bases of the junction left unmatched. The germline CDR1 and CDR2 sequences are LNHDA and SQIVND (reference sequence). This CDR3 comprises 16 residues. CDR3 DNA: TGTGCCAGTAGTACCGCTGGAGGGGGCGGAAATTCACCCCTCCACTTT. Translated, it gives CASSTAGGGGNSPLHF.

This rearrangement joins TRBV4-1 to TRBJ1-2; D is perhaps TRBD1 (6 bases). Trimming stripped 0 bases from V and 7 bases from J, with 15 bases between. CDR3 length: 15 residues. Germline loops: CDR1 MGHRA, CDR2 YSYEKL. CDR3 protein: CASSQDGGGIGGYTF. The CDR3 DNA follows: TGCGCCAGCAGCCAAGATGGGGGCGGGATCGGTGGCTACACCTTC.

V is TRBV28 and J is TRBJ2-7; D possibly corresponds to TRBD1 (5 bases). The germline CDR1 and CDR2 sequences are MDHEN and SYDVKM. Trimming took 7 bases from V and 2 from J, leaving 12 bases between them. This CDR3 is built from 13 residues. This CDR3 reads CASNLTDPYEQYF. CDR3 nucleotides: TGTGCCAGCAACCTGACAGATCCCTACGAGCAGTACTTC.

The sample holds a few counts of this clone. This chain links TRBV7-2 with TRBJ1-6; D might be TRBD1 (5 bases). V was pared by 2 bases and J by 0 bases, with 8 bases between. CDR1 SGHTA and CDR2 FQGNSA come from the germline V gene. This CDR3 has 16 residues. CDR3 region: CASSLRGDSYNSPLHF. CDR3 bases: TGTGCCAGCAGCTTACGGGGGGACTCCTATAATTCACCCCTCCACTTT.

Here the CDR3 reads CASSYSRQGIHEQYF. Here the CDR3 DNA reads TGTGCCAGCAGTTATTCGCGACAGGGGATCCACGAGCAGTACTTC. This rearrangement joins TRBV6-5 to TRBJ2-7; TRBD1 matches 8 bases. In germline, CDR1 is MNHEY, CDR2 SVGAGI. The V gene end was trimmed by 3 bases and the J gene end by 5 bases; junction bases not matched to a gene: 9. The CDR3 has 15 residues.

This clone was detected ten times or more. This chain uses TRBV2 with TRBJ2-7; no definite D call. V shed 3 bases and J shed 2 bases, with 11 bases lying between them. Germline CDR1 SNHLY, CDR2 FYNNEI. This CDR3 has 14 residues. The CDR3 DNA is TGTGCCAGCAGTGACGACGCCGCTACCTACGAGCAGTACTTC. Translated: CASSDDAATYEQYF.

The chain couples TRBV4-1 to TRBJ2-7; D remains unclear. The CDR3 is 16 residues long. The germline gives CDR1 MGHRA, CDR2 YSYEKL. Trimming shortened V by 3 bases and J by 5 bases, and 20 bases separated the two germline ends. CDR3 sequence reads: CASSQSSGPNSDEQYF. Here the CDR3 DNA reads TGCGCCAGCAGCCAGTCCTCTGGACCCAACTCGGACGAGCAGTACTTC.

CDR3 in amino acids: CASSPSRGGGYGYTF. Written as DNA, the CDR3 is TGCGCCAGCAGCCCCTCCAGGGGCGGAGGGTATGGCTACACCTTC. This chain connects TRBV4-3 to TRBJ1-2; D might be TRBD1 (6 bases). The CDR3 extends over 15 amino acids. The germline V gene has CDR1 LGHNA and CDR2 YSLEER. The ends were cut back, 4 bases at V and 5 bases at J, with 17 bases in the middle.

CDR3 coding DNA: TGTGCCAGCAGCAAATCAGGGGAGGTGAACGAGCAGTACTTC. Its translation is CASSKSGEVNEQYF. The chain employs TRBV7-9 and TRBJ2-7, with D perhaps assigned TRBD1 or TRBD2 (6 bases each). Trimming took off 5 bases at V and 5 bases at J, with 16 bases between the two ends. The CDR3 sequence is 14 residues long. Per germline, CDR1 SEHNR and CDR2 FQNEAQ (reference sequence).

The chain is built from TRBV18 and TRBJ1-5; the D gene is possibly TRBD1 (6 bases). V lost 3 bases and J lost 9, with 15 bases in between. The CDR3 totals 14 residues. CDR1 and CDR2 from the germline V gene are KGHSH and LQKENI. CDR3 sequence reads: CASSPGGAPGPQHF. The CDR3, as DNA: TGTGCCAGCTCACCCGGGGGCGCTCCCGGGCCCCAGCATTTT.

V and J are TRBV9 and TRBJ1-3; 9 bases are a match to TRBD1. CDR1 is SGDLS and CDR2 is YYNGEE in the germline V gene. The V segment lost 4 bases and the J segment 0 bases; nucleotides outside the gene matches: 5. The CDR3 spans 16 residues. CDR3 amino acids: CASSLQGAPSGNTIYF. CDR3 DNA: TGTGCCAGCAGCTTACAGGGGGCTCCCTCTGGAAACACCATATATTTT.

This clone showed up just a few times. This chain connects TRBV7-3 to TRBJ1-4, with D hard to call. This CDR3 is built from 13 residues. V lost 4 bases and J lost 12, with 15 bases in between. Germline lookup yields CDR1 SGHTA and CDR2 FQGTGA. The CDR3 nucleotides read TGTGCCAGCAGCTCACCCCCCTACGTCGAACTGTTTTTT. Its translation is CASSSPPYVELFF.

The chain uses TRBV28 and TRBJ1-5; tentative D call: TRBD1 (6 bases). This CDR3 contains 15 residues. Per germline, CDR1 MDHEN and CDR2 SYDVKM. Trimming removed 2 bases from V and 4 bases from J, with 12 bases in between. Written as DNA, the CDR3 is TGTGCCAGCAGTTTAGGGGGGGCTAGAAATCAGCCCCAGCATTTT. This codes for CASSLGGARNQPQHF. The full variable domain, its missing parts supplied by reference TRBV28 and TRBJ1-5, is DVKVTQSSRYLVKRTGEKVFLECVQDMDHENMFWYRQDPGLGLRLIYFSYDVKMKEKGDIPEGYSVSREKKERFSLILESASTNQTSMYLCASSLGGARNQPQHFGDGTRLSIL.

The chain combines TRBV15 with TRBJ1-6; D remains unclear. The length of the CDR3 is 15 residues. Germline V lookup: CDR1 LNHNV, CDR2 YYDKDF (reference sequence). The V end lost 0 bases, the J end lost 9 bases, and 12 bases lay between the germline ends. The CDR3 sequence: CATSRDRGGTSPLHF. DNA of the CDR3: TGTGCCACCAGCAGAGATCGCGGAGGTACTTCACCCCTCCACTTT.

This clone was observed a single time. This chain connects TRBV19 to TRBJ1-5; D not resolved. Per germline, CDR1 LNHDA and CDR2 SQIVND (reference sequence). V was pared by 4 bases and J by 0 bases, with 13 bases between. CDR3 size: 16 residues. CDR3 coding DNA: TGTGCCAGTAGTACACCAGATACTTATAGCAATCAGCCCCAGCATTTT. Encoded protein: CASSTPDTYSNQPQHF.

The chain is built from TRBV19 and TRBJ1-3; possibly TRBD1 for D (6 bases). Germline assignment: CDR1 LNHDA and CDR2 SQIVND (reference sequence). Trimming stripped 6 bases from V and 0 bases from J, with 12 bases between. The CDR3 totals 15 residues. The CDR3 DNA reads as TGTGCCAGTAGAGGAGGACAGAACTCTGGAAACACCATATATTTT. This sequence encodes CASRGGQNSGNTIYF.

The chain combines TRBV29-1 with TRBJ2-7; D possibly corresponds to TRBD2 (5 bases). Germline-derived CDR1 and CDR2 are SQVTM and ANQGSEA. V lost 3 bases to trimming and J lost 7 bases, with 22 bases between them. This CDR3 spans 15 amino acids. This CDR3 reads CSVEILTPTRAEQYF. As DNA, the CDR3 is TGCAGCGTTGAGATCCTAACTCCTACGAGGGCGGAGCAGTACTTC.

V gene TRBV18 combines with J gene TRBJ1-6, with unresolved D. This CDR3 has 15 residues. In germline, CDR1 is KGHSH, CDR2 LQKENI. V was cut by 0 bases and J by 5 bases, with 8 bases left in between. In DNA, the CDR3 is TGTGCCAGCTCACCACCGAATGGCCATAATTCACCCCTCCACTTT. Residues: CASSPPNGHNSPLHF.